Below, 18 T cell receptor beta chains from the same sample are listed, as sequenced in a study of breast tumors, draining lymph nodes, adjacent tissues. TCRdb processed the multiplex PCR reads anew with MiXCR; each CDR3 protein has one entry. The sample has 15,000 or so distinct CDR3 sequences, about three quarters seen once; the top ten hold about two fifths. Sequencing used tumor-adjacent breast tissue. These receptors came from a female donor with breast cancer. Some clones in this sample may be carry-over from other donors' samples.

This clonotype has at least ten counts. The rearrangement uses TRBV30 and TRBJ2-1; D call uncertain. CDR1 is GTSNPN, CDR2 SVGIG, per germline (reference sequence). The V gene lost 2 bases and the J gene lost 6 bases, with 8 bases spanning the gap. This CDR3 is 12 amino acids long. The CDR3 bases are TGTGCCTGGAGTAGGCTGGGCAATGAGCAGTTCTTC. As protein: CAWSRLGNEQFF.

This clonotype is labeled as hyperexpanded. The gene calls are TRBV12-3 or TRBV12-4 and TRBJ2-3; TRBD2 matches 8 bases. The CDR3 loop spans 15 amino acids. With 5 bases clipped from V and 0 bases from J, the junction kept 4 bases outside the gene matches. The CDR3: CASSLGLASTDTQYF. As DNA, the CDR3 is TGTGCCAGCAGTCTAGGACTAGCTAGCACAGATACGCAGTATTTT.

The chain joins TRBV2 to TRBJ2-1; TRBD2 aligns across 8 bases. CDR1 and CDR2 from the germline V gene are SNHLY and FYNNEI. CDR3 length: 13 residues. Germline trimming cut 11 bases from V and 8 bases from J; bases unmatched to any gene: 11. Here the CDR3 reads CASSGGRTDEQFF. DNA for the CDR3: TGTGCCTCCTCAGGCGGGAGGACTGATGAGCAGTTCTTC.

In this sample, this clonotype is medium-sized. The V gene is TRBV10-2, the J gene TRBJ2-7; D perhaps matches TRBD1 (5 bases). Trimming removed 2 bases at V and 5 bases at J, with 10 bases between. This CDR3 region has 13 residues. The germline V gene encodes CDR1 WSHSY and CDR2 SAAADI. CDR3 sequence reads: CASSEAGWHEQYF. The DNA of the CDR3 is TGCGCCAGCAGTGAGGCAGGGTGGCACGAGCAGTACTTC.

The V gene is TRBV24-1, the J gene TRBJ2-7, with 12 bases identical to TRBD2. CDR1 KGHDR and CDR2 SFDVKD come from the germline V gene. The CDR3 covers 15 residues. With V trimmed by 3 bases and J by 6 bases, 5 bases remained unmatched. The CDR3 spells CATSDPTSGRPEQYF. CDR3 DNA: TGTGCCACCAGTGATCCCACTAGCGGGAGGCCCGAGCAGTACTTC.

This clonotype is categorized as medium-sized. The chain carries TRBV30 and TRBJ2-1; D is ambiguous. Per germline, CDR1 GTSNPN and CDR2 SVGIG (reference sequence). V gave up 2 bases and J gave up 5 bases, with 7 bases separating them. This CDR3 contains 12 residues. The CDR3 protein is CAWSPANNEQFF. For the CDR3, the DNA is TGTGCCTGGAGTCCGGCGAACAATGAGCAGTTCTTC.

This chain connects TRBV20-1 to TRBJ2-5; D gene ambiguous. CDR3 size: 13 residues. Germline CDR1 DFQATT, CDR2 SNEGSKA (reference sequence). Trimming took 2 bases from V and 2 from J, leaving 9 bases between them. The CDR3 is CSARKSGQETQYF. The CDR3 DNA reads TGCAGTGCTAGAAAGTCAGGTCAAGAGACCCAGTACTTC.

The V call is TRBV12-3 or TRBV12-4, the J call TRBJ2-7, with 10 bases lining up with TRBD1. V was clipped by 2 bases and J by 6 bases; unmatched bases: 7. CDR3 size: 15 residues. CDR3 coding DNA: TGTGCCAGCAGTTTATACGGACAGGGGGTAACCGAGCAGTACTTC. It specifies CASSLYGQGVTEQYF.

The CDR3 spells CASSLDGGGQPQHF. CDR3 in DNA: TGTGCCAGCAGCCTAGACGGGGGCGGTCAGCCCCAGCATTTT. The rearrangement uses TRBV28 and TRBJ1-5; maybe TRBD1 (6 bases). Germline CDR1 is MDHEN and CDR2 is SYDVKM. The length of the CDR3 is 14 residues. The V end was cut by 6 bases, the J end by 6 bases, with 15 bases between.

This clonotype was seen repeatedly, ten times or more. The V and J genes are TRBV20-1 and TRBJ2-1; D perhaps matches TRBD2 (11 bases). Germline CDR1 is DFQATT and CDR2 is SNEGSKA (reference sequence). V gave up 6 bases and J gave up 1 base, with 34 bases separating them. This CDR3 region has 21 residues. The CDR3 region has the DNA TGCAGTGCCCGCGGGACAGGGGATAACCTTACTAGCGGGAGATCCTACAATGAGCAGTTCTTC. Its protein product is CSARGTGDNLTSGRSYNEQFF.

The chain recombines TRBV7-2 with TRBJ1-6, with TRBD1 matching over 7 bases. The CDR3 runs to 15 residues. The V gene's germline CDR1 is SGHTA and CDR2 FQGNSA. The V gene end was trimmed by 4 bases and the J gene end by 7 bases; junction bases not matched to a gene: 7. CDR3 residues: CASSSSGRGNSPLHF. The CDR3 DNA reads TGTGCCAGCAGCTCTAGTGGCAGGGGGAATTCACCCCTCCACTTT.

This clonotype was seen ten or more times. The chain links TRBV7-6 to TRBJ2-7, with TRBD1 identical over 11 bases. Trimming at V came to 5 bases and at J to 2 bases, leaving 5 bases not matched to a gene. The V gene's germline CDR1 is SGHVS and CDR2 FNYEAQ. This CDR3 has 15 residues. CDR3 region: CASSPDRGPTYEQYF. The CDR3 region has the DNA TGTGCCAGCAGCCCGGACAGGGGGCCCACCTACGAGCAGTACTTC.

This clonotype was picked up many times. The rearrangement joins TRBV20-1 to TRBJ2-1, with a weak D call TRBD1 (5 bases). Trimming removed 5 bases from V and 8 bases from J, with 13 bases in between. The CDR3 runs to 12 residues. Germline CDR1 is DFQATT and CDR2 is SNEGSKA (reference sequence). The CDR3 loop reads CSALRASDEQFF. In nucleotides, the CDR3 is TGCAGTGCTCTCAGGGCTAGTGATGAGCAGTTCTTC.

The rearrangement joins TRBV6-2 or TRBV6-3 to TRBJ2-3; 10 bases line up with TRBD2. The CDR3 is 15 residues long. With V trimmed by 6 bases and J by 5 bases, 8 bases remained unmatched. Germline V CDR1 and CDR2: MNHEY, SVGEGT. The CDR3 is CASRASGSSGDTQYF. For the CDR3, the DNA is TGTGCCAGCAGGGCTAGCGGGAGTTCAGGAGATACGCAGTATTTT.

The rearrangement links TRBV7-2 to TRBJ2-3; 8 nucleotides match TRBD2. The V gene's germline CDR1 is SGHTA and CDR2 FQGNSA. CDR3 size: 15 residues. With V trimmed by 1 base and J by 3 bases, 3 bases remained unmatched. The chain's CDR3 is CASSLVLAVTDTQYF. The CDR3 DNA sequence: TGTGCCAGCAGCTTAGTACTAGCGGTAACAGATACGCAGTATTTT.

This clonotype is large in the sample. The V and J genes are TRBV20-1 and TRBJ2-3, with 12 positions matching TRBD2. Trimming cost V 3 bases and J 0 bases; bases outside gene matches: 10. Germline values: CDR1 DFQATT, CDR2 SNEGSKA (reference sequence). This CDR3 region has 18 residues. The CDR3 loop reads CSAREDTGTSGSTDTQYF. The CDR3 nucleotides are TGCAGTGCTAGGGAAGATACCGGGACTAGCGGGAGCACAGATACGCAGTATTTT.

This clonotype was found many times. This chain joins TRBV28 and TRBJ2-2; TRBD1 matches at 10 bases. This CDR3 is 14 amino acids long. After removal of 8 bases from V and 7 bases from J, the junction contained 7 bases not matched to a gene. Germline V gene sequence: CDR1 MDHEN, CDR2 SYDVKM. CDR3 nucleotides: TGTGCCAGCTTAGAGACAGGGGGCCGCGGGGAGCTGTTTTTT. As protein: CASLETGGRGELFF.

The gene calls are TRBV20-1 and TRBJ2-7; tentatively, D is TRBD2 (5 bases). With 6 bases removed from V and 1 base from J, the gap between germline ends came to 16 bases. Germline assignment: CDR1 DFQATT and CDR2 SNEGSKA (reference sequence). The CDR3 has 14 amino acids. CDR3 bases: TGCAGTGCCACCCCGGAGGCAACTTCCTACGAGCAGTACTTC. It yields the protein CSATPEATSYEQYF.